Sequencing of this T cell receptor (beta chain) was carried out in a study of molecular identifiers for immune sequencing clone quantification. Listed TCR primers, together with previously described methods, were used for the bulk TCR libraries. TCRdb called the PCR reads again in MiXCR, with one record for every CDR3 protein. The table has nearly 650,000 distinct CDR3 sequences, around 25% seen once; the top ten hold 0.75% to 0.8%. This clonotype was seen at least ten times. With V trimmed by 10 bases and J by 2 bases, 8 bases remained unmatched. There are 14 residues in the CDR3. This receptor was identified in a human donor in good health. Some libraries in this study had Jurkat cell RNA spiked in. V usage is TRBV12-3 or TRBV12-4 and J usage is TRBJ2-3, with TRBD2 matching over 8 bases. What was sequenced was naive CD8+ T cells from blood, with Jurkat cell RNA spiked in. Subset here: FACS-sorted CD8+CD4-CCR7+CD45RA+ naive T cells. CDR3 loop: CATGTSGLTDTQYF. The CDR3 nucleotides read TGTGCCACCGGTACTAGCGGACTCACAGATACGCAGTATTTT.